What follows describes a single TCR beta chain. The data are from a study of OX40 agonist ivuxolimab in advanced cancers. Background on the study: A history of anti-PD-1, anti-PD-L1 or anti-CTLA-4 therapy was acceptable, and approximately 40% had some.

The germline V gene has CDR1 SGHKS and CDR2 YYEKEE (reference sequence). V gave up 4 bases and J gave up 3 bases; unmatched junction bases: 12. CDR3 length equals 16 residues. The assay was immunoSEQ multiplex PCR, and TCRdb's table has in-frame clones only and misses some. The sample contains around 50,000 clones, roughly nine tenths of which appear only once. This receptor was identified in an adult with an advanced solid tumor such as melanoma, head and neck, liver or kidney cancer. This specimen consisted of CD4+ or CD8+ T cells sorted from blood, obtained in a trial of the OX40 agonist ivuxolimab. The chain has TRBV5-5 and TRBJ2-7; 8 positions match TRBD1. The DNA of the CDR3 is TGTGCCAGCAGCCCCGGACAGGGCCCACGGGGCTACGAGCAGTACTTC. Translation: CASSPGQGPRGYEQYF.